This is a list of T cell receptor beta chains from one sample in a study of vaccination and CD4 T cells after COVID-19. These receptors lack a known antigen. TCRdb analysed the PCR reads with MiXCR anew, one entry per CDR3 protein. This table has 11,000 or so distinct CDR3 sequences, 64% appearing once. Sequencing was carried out using CD4+ T cells from blood, cultured in vitro. These receptors were collected from a human donor who had recovered from COVID-19. CDR3s include the opening cysteine and the closing phenylalanine or tryptophan. A D gene is named only where the DNA matches it firmly. Size is stated for part of the rows, as once, few or many counts, or as a class when the clone is expanded.

>TRBV27|NA|TRBJ1-1|once
TGTGCCAGCAGTTTATACTTCGGGGGCCTATCGGCTTTCTTT
CASSLYFGGLSAFF
>TRBV7-8|NA|TRBJ2-7|once
TGTGCCAGCAGCCGCCGCACAGGGTTTGGTTACGAGCAGTACTTC
CASSRRTGFGYEQYF
>TRBV7-9|NA|TRBJ1-1|NA
TGTGCCAGCAGCTCGGCGGAGCTCACTGAAGCTTTCTTT
CASSSAELTEAFF
>TRBV12-3/TRBV12-4|NA|TRBJ1-2|NA
TGTGCCAGCAGTTTTTCGGAGGCCGGCTACACCTTC
CASSFSEAGYTF
>TRBV28|TRBD1|TRBJ1-2|NA
TGTGCCAGCAGAACAGGGGACTATGGCTACACCTTC
CASRTGDYGYTF
>TRBV25-1|NA|TRBJ2-5|NA
TGTGCCAGCAGCGATCCTGCAGGGAAGCAAGAGACCCAGTACTTC
CASSDPAGKQETQYF
>TRBV18|NA|TRBJ2-3|NA
TGTGCCAGCTCTCCAACTCGCAGTCTAAGCACAGATACGCAGTATTTT
CASSPTRSLSTDTQYF
>TRBV6-5|NA|TRBJ1-1|NA
TGTGCCAGCAGTTACGGGGCGGCGTCTGAAGCTTTCTTT
CASSYGAASEAFF
>TRBV5-1|TRBD1|TRBJ2-7|NA
TGCGCCAGCAGCCAAGGTCGGACAGGGGGCAACTACGAACAGTACTTC
CASSQGRTGGNYEQYF
>TRBV20-1|NA|TRBJ2-7|NA
TGCAGTGCTCCACGGGGGCCCCCCCACGAGCAGTACTTC
CSAPRGPPHEQYF
>TRBV29-1|TRBD1|TRBJ1-1|NA
TGCAGCGTGGGGACAGGGACTGCGCATGAAGCTTTCTTT
CSVGTGTAHEAFF
>TRBV6-5|NA|TRBJ1-2|NA
TGTGCCAGCAGTTACTCGATTCCTGGAGGACGGGCTAAGGATGGCTACACCTTC
CASSYSIPGGRAKDGYTF
>TRBV6-1|NA|TRBJ1-5|NA
TGTGCCTGGGACTGGGGTAAGCCCCAGCATTTT
CAWDWGKPQHF
>TRBV6-2/TRBV6-3|TRBD1|TRBJ2-7|medium-sized
TGTGCCAGCAGTTACCGTGGGACAGGGGGTTTTACGGAGCAGTACTTC
CASSYRGTGGFTEQYF
>TRBV11-3|NA|TRBJ2-5|NA
TGTGCCAGCAGCTTAGTGAGCACGGCGGGGATAGAGACCCAGTACTTC
CASSLVSTAGIETQYF
>TRBV11-3|NA|TRBJ1-1|NA
TGTGCCAGCAGCGGGCTGGGACCGGGGTCGGACACTGAAGCTTTCTTT
CASSGLGPGSDTEAFF
>TRBV12-3/TRBV12-4|NA|TRBJ1-1|NA
TGTGCCAGCAGTTTGGGACCGGGACCCGGGAAAGCTTTCTTT
CASSLGPGPGKAFF
>TRBV30|NA|TRBJ2-7|NA
TGTGCCTGGAGTTTTGGACCTCTCTACGAGCAGTACTTC
CAWSFGPLYEQYF
>TRBV2|NA|TRBJ1-5|NA
TGTGCCAGCATGTTACAGGTATTAGGACAGCCCCAGCATTTT
CASMLQVLGQPQHF
>TRBV7-9|TRBD2|TRBJ2-3|NA
TGTGCCAGCAGCTTGAGTCTAGCGGGGGGGCCAGATACGCAGTATTTT
CASSLSLAGGPDTQYF
>TRBV5-3|NA|TRBJ1-6|once
TGTGCCAGCAGCCCAGCGGCAAGTGACTCACCCCTCCACTTT
CASSPAASDSPLHF
>TRBV5-1|TRBD1|TRBJ2-7|NA
TGCGCCAGCAGCTTGCGGGCAGGGGGCTACGAGCAGTACTTC
CASSLRAGGYEQYF
>TRBV6-4|NA|TRBJ2-5|NA
TGTGCCAGCAGTGACTGGCGTCGAGAGACCCAGTACTTC
CASSDWRRETQYF
>TRBV20-1|TRBD1|TRBJ1-2|NA
TGCAGTGCTATCGACAGGGACTATGGCTACACCTTC
CSAIDRDYGYTF
>TRBV7-3|TRBD1|TRBJ2-2|NA
TGTGCCAGCAGCGCTGCGGGACAGGGGTACACCGGGGAGCTGTTTTTT
CASSAAGQGYTGELFF
>TRBV6-1|NA|TRBJ1-1|few
TGTGCCAGCAGTGAATTGACTAAGGTGGGCACTGAAGCTTTCTTT
CASSELTKVGTEAFF
>TRBV6-5|NA|TRBJ2-3|NA
TGTGCCAGCAGTTATCATGGCAGGGGGGTACCCACAGATACGCAGTATTTT
CASSYHGRGVPTDTQYF
>TRBV6-5|NA|TRBJ2-7|NA
TGTGCCAGCAGTTACGTACTAGACGAGCAGTACTTC
CASSYVLDEQYF
>TRBV6-2/TRBV6-3|TRBD1|TRBJ1-1|once
TGTGCCAGCGGTGTGTCAGGGGGGACTGAAGCTTTCTTT
CASGVSGGTEAFF
>TRBV7-6|NA|TRBJ2-2|few
TGTGCCAGCAGCTTAACCGCAGGGATCGGGGAGCTGTTTTTT
CASSLTAGIGELFF
>TRBV6-2/TRBV6-3|TRBD1|TRBJ1-5|few
TGTGCCAGCAACTCGGGGACAGGGTACCAGCCCCAGCATTTT
CASNSGTGYQPQHF
>TRBV7-6|NA|TRBJ2-3|NA
TGTGCCAGCAGCTTATCGGCTATCACAGATACGCAGTATTTT
CASSLSAITDTQYF
>TRBV7-3|TRBD1|TRBJ1-1|few
TGTGCCAGCAGAGCACAGGGGTACACTGAAGCTTTCTTT
CASRAQGYTEAFF
>TRBV11-3|NA|TRBJ1-1|medium-sized
TGTGCCAGCAGCTCTCGGACCGGGGACACTGAAGCTTTCTTT
CASSSRTGDTEAFF
>TRBV5-8|NA|TRBJ1-2|few
TGTGCCAGCACCCTGGGCGGAGGGAGCTACACCTTC
CASTLGGGSYTF
>TRBV7-3|NA|TRBJ2-7|NA
TGTGCCAGCAGCACCGGGCCAGCCTACGAGCAGTACTTC
CASSTGPAYEQYF
>TRBV11-2|NA|TRBJ1-6|once
TGTGCCAGCAGGTGGGGGAGGAATTCACCCCTCCACTTT
CASRWGRNSPLHF
>TRBV11-3|TRBD2|TRBJ2-3|NA
TGTGCCAGCTCATCCAGGCTAGCGGGGTTAGATACGCAGTATTTT
CASSSRLAGLDTQYF
>TRBV6-2/TRBV6-3|NA|TRBJ2-1|few
TGTGCCAGCAGTTCTAGCTCTGGAGGCTCTTCGAATGAGCAGTTCTTC
CASSSSSGGSSNEQFF
>TRBV12-3/TRBV12-4|TRBD2|TRBJ2-7|NA
TGTGCCAGCAGCCGCGCCGGGACTAGATCGGACGAGCAGTACTTC
CASSRAGTRSDEQYF
>TRBV2|TRBD1|TRBJ1-2|few
TGTGCCAGCACTGCCCGGGACAGGGGAGACTATGGCTACACCTTC
CASTARDRGDYGYTF
>TRBV25-1|NA|TRBJ2-7|NA
TGTGCCAGCAGTGAATTTAAAAGGGTAGCAAGTGAGCAGTACTTC
CASSEFKRVASEQYF
>TRBV10-2|NA|TRBJ1-6|NA
TGCGCCAGCGGGGAGGGACTCATGGATTCACCCCTCCACTTT
CASGEGLMDSPLHF
>TRBV7-9|NA|TRBJ2-2|NA
TGTGCCAGCAGCCCTGCGGGGTCGAGAACCGGGGAGCTGTTTTTT
CASSPAGSRTGELFF
>TRBV7-2|TRBD1|TRBJ1-2|NA
TGTGCCAGCAGACCGAACAGGGGGTCTTTCTATGGCTACACCTTC
CASRPNRGSFYGYTF